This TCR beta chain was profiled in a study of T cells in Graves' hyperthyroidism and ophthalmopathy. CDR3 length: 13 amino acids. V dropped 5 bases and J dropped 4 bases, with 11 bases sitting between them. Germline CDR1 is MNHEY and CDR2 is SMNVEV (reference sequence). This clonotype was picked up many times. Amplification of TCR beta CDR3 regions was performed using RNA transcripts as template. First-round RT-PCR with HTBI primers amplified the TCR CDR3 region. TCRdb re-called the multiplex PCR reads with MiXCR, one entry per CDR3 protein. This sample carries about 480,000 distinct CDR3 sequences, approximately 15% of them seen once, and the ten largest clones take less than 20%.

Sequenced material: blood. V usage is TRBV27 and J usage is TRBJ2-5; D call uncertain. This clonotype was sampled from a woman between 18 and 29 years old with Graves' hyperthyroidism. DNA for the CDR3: TGTGCCAGCAGTACCTCTCGGGTAGAGACCCAGTACTTC. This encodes CASSTSRVETQYF.